These 8 T cell receptor beta chains were all obtained from the same sample, sequenced in a study of T cell responses to AZD1222 COVID-19 vaccine. Produced via immunoSEQ multiplex PCR; TCRdb's table is partial and in-frame only. The sample has 200,000 to 300,000 clones, more than 85% seen once. Sequenced material: peripheral blood, taken on day 0 of AZD1222 vaccination. The receptors were sampled from an adult in good health.

The V call is TRBV19, the J call TRBJ2-2; D ambiguous. In germline, CDR1 is LNHDA, CDR2 SQIVND (reference sequence). The germline V and J ends were trimmed by 7 bases and 2 bases, with 20 bases remaining between them. The CDR3 covers 17 residues. In nucleotides, the CDR3 is TGTGCCAGTATGGTCCCGCTAGGGTCTAAAAACACCGGGGAGCTGTTTTTT. It specifies CASMVPLGSKNTGELFF. The whole variable domain, remainder taken from reference TRBV19 and TRBJ2-2, is DGGITQSPKYLFRKEGQNVTLSCEQNLNHDAMYWYRQDPGQGLRLIYYSQIVNDFQKGDIAEGYSVSREKKESFPLTVTSAQKNPTAFYLCASMVPLGSKNTGELFFGEGSRLTVL.

This chain links TRBV20-1 with TRBJ2-7; TRBD2 matches at 9 bases. Trimming at V came to 3 bases and at J to 2 bases, leaving 2 bases not matched to a gene. The CDR3 has 13 amino acids. Germline values: CDR1 DFQATT, CDR2 SNEGSKA (reference sequence). CDR3 nucleotides: TGCAGTGCTAGTATAGCGGGGGCCTACGAGCAGTACTTC. Translating it yields CSASIAGAYEQYF.

V usage is TRBV2 and J usage is TRBJ2-3; D is possibly TRBD2 (5 bases). Trimming pared 6 bases from V and 1 base from J, leaving 17 bases between. Germline CDR1 and CDR2: SNHLY and FYNNEI. The length of the CDR3 is 16 residues. This CDR3 is CASRVERTRGTDTQYF. DNA of the CDR3: TGTGCCAGCAGAGTGGAGCGCACTAGGGGCACAGATACGCAGTATTTT.

This clone has only one observation. The V and J genes are TRBV3-1 (or the pseudogene TRBV3-2) and TRBJ2-7; D is uncertain. CDR3 length equals 15 residues. Trimming left V 4 bases short and J 2 bases short, with 15 bases between. CDR1 and CDR2 (germline): LGHDT, YNNKEL (reference sequence). The chain's CDR3 is CASSPAWGSAYEQYF. The CDR3 DNA sequence: TGTGCCAGCAGCCCCGCCTGGGGATCGGCCTACGAGCAGTACTTC.

The genes are TRBV6-5 and TRBJ2-1; TRBD2 aligns across 8 bases. Losses at the gene ends were 10 bases for V and 6 bases for J; bases not matched to a gene: 11. This CDR3 is 14 amino acids long. Germline assignment: CDR1 MNHEY and CDR2 SVGAGI. The CDR3 nucleotides read TGTGCCACCCCTCCGGGACTAGGGCCCAATGAGCAGTTCTTC. Translated, it gives CATPPGLGPNEQFF.

The chain combines TRBV2 with TRBJ2-4; 7 nucleotides agree with TRBD2. The V segment lost 6 bases and the J segment 3 bases; nucleotides outside the gene matches: 8. Germline CDR1 and CDR2: SNHLY and FYNNEI. The length of the CDR3 is 15 residues. The CDR3 DNA reads TGTGCCAGCAGCCCCCCCGGGGGGATCAAAAACATTCAGTACTTC. Translating it yields CASSPPGGIKNIQYF.

The genes are TRBV10-3 and TRBJ1-2; D not resolved. Germline V gene lookup returns CDR1 ENHRY and CDR2 SYGVKD. The CDR3 has 15 amino acids. V lost 0 bases to trimming and J lost 4 bases, with 12 bases between them. Here the CDR3 DNA reads TGTGCCATCAGTGAGTCGGAGGGTAAGGCCTATGGCTACACCTTC. Amino acids: CAISESEGKAYGYTF.

This chain joins TRBV4-2 and TRBJ2-3; D is unresolved. The V gene lost 0 bases and the J gene lost 0 bases, with 7 bases spanning the gap. Germline CDR1 reads LGHNA; CDR2 reads YNFKEQ. The CDR3 has 15 residues. CDR3 amino acids: CASSQDLTSTDTQYF. CDR3 sequence (DNA): TGTGCCAGCAGCCAAGATCTGACTAGCACAGATACGCAGTATTTT.